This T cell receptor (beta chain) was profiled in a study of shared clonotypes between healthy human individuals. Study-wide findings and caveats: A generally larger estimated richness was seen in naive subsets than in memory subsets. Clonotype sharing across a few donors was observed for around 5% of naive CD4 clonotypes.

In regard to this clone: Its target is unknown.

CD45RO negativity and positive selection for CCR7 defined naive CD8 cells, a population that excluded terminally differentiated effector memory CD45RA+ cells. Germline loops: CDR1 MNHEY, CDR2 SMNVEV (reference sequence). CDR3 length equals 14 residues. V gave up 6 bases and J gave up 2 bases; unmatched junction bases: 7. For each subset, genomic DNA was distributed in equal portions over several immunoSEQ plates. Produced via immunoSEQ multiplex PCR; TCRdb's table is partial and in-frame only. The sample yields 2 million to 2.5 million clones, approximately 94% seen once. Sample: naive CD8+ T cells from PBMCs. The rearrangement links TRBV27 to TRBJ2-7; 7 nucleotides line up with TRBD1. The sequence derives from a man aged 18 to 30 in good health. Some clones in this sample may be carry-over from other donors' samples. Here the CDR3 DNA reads TGTGCCAGCAGATTAGACAGGGCTACCTACGAGCAGTACTTC. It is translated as CASRLDRATYEQYF.